These T cell receptor beta chains were read from a single sample in a study of cytomegalovirus exposure and HLA in healthy donors. The data were produced by immunoSEQ multiplex PCR, yet TCRdb's version contains in-frame clones alone and is incomplete. The data contain 150,000 to 200,000 clones, around four fifths of them singletons. Sequenced input: PBMCs. The receptors shown here come from a woman between 45 and 60 years old in good health and CMV-seropositive. Both conserved end residues are part of each CDR3. Fields, in order: CDR3 DNA, CDR3 protein, clone size, V gene, J gene, D gene. A D gene is named only where the DNA matches it firmly. Size values are once, few and many counts, or a class for expanded clones, and some rows have none.

TGCGCCAGCAGCTCCCGGGGGGAGGGGAACACTGAAGCTTTCTTT	CASSSRGEGNTEAFF	.	TRBV5-1	TRBJ1-1	.
TGTGCCAGCAGCCGAGGGGGCGGGGAGCTGTTTTTT	CASSRGGGELFF	.	TRBV11-3	TRBJ2-2	.
TGCGCCAGCAGCTTGAGAGGGATTGATGAAAAACTGTTTTTT	CASSLRGIDEKLFF	.	TRBV5-1	TRBJ1-4	.
TGTGCCAGCAACAATCCGAACACTGAAGCTTTCTTT	CASNNPNTEAFF	.	TRBV28	TRBJ1-1	.
TGTGCCAGCAGTGCCACGAACGTCCCAGGGGGCGGGTACTTC	CASSATNVPGGGYF	.	TRBV6-1	TRBJ2-5	TRBD1
TGTGCCAGCAGCGCAGAAACAGGGTACAATGAGCAGTTCTTC	CASSAETGYNEQFF	.	TRBV9	TRBJ2-1	.
TGTGCCAGCAGTTCCGACAGGAGCTACGAGCAGTACTTC	CASSSDRSYEQYF	.	TRBV27	TRBJ2-7	.
TGCGCCAGCAGCTTGGTACTAGCGGGAGGAGAGACCCAGTACTTC	CASSLVLAGGETQYF	.	TRBV5-1	TRBJ2-5	TRBD2
TGTGCCTGGAGTGAAACAGATAACACCGGGGAGCTGTTTTTT	CAWSETDNTGELFF	.	TRBV30	TRBJ2-2	.
TGTGCCAGCAGGGGGCCCTCTGGAAACACCATATATTTT	CASRGPSGNTIYF	.	TRBV7-2	TRBJ1-3	.
TGTGCCAGCAGACCCGGGACAGGAAATAACTATGGCTACACCTTC	CASRPGTGNNYGYTF	few	TRBV28	TRBJ1-2	TRBD1
TGTGCCAGTAGCCTCCTGGACAGGGGCTATGGCTACACCTTC	CASSLLDRGYGYTF	.	TRBV19	TRBJ1-2	TRBD1
TGTGCCAGCAGCTCAAGGCTAGCGGGGCTGGCCGGGGAGCTGTTTTTT	CASSSRLAGLAGELFF	.	TRBV7-9	TRBJ2-2	TRBD2
TGTGCCAGCAGCTTTAGCGGGAGGGACAATGAGCAGTTCTTC	CASSFSGRDNEQFF	few	TRBV7-6	TRBJ2-1	TRBD2
TGTGCCAGCAGTTTAGGGGCCAGCCTCCCAGGGGCTGGGGCCAACGTCCTGACTTTC	CASSLGASLPGAGANVLTF	.	TRBV27	TRBJ2-6	.
TGTGCCAGCAGAGTGCGACTTCAGGGACTCCCCACAGATACGCAGTATTTT	CASRVRLQGLPTDTQYF	once	TRBV2	TRBJ2-3	.
TGTGCCAGCAGCTTAGGACTCCCACAGGGAAGGGCGCAGTTCTTC	CASSLGLPQGRAQFF	.	TRBV11-2	TRBJ2-1	.
TGTGCCAGCAGTAGAATGGACAGCGAGCAGTACTTC	CASSRMDSEQYF	.	TRBV6-1	TRBJ2-7	.
TGCGCCAGCAGTGAAGGCGGGCCCTCCTACGAGCAGTACTTC	CASSEGGPSYEQYF	.	TRBV10-1	TRBJ2-7	.
TGTGCCAGTAGTATGGGACTCGGCGACGAGCAGTACTTC	CASSMGLGDEQYF	.	TRBV19	TRBJ2-7	.
TGTGCCAGCAGTGTTGGGACAGGGAACTACGAGCAGTACTTC	CASSVGTGNYEQYF	few	TRBV6-1	TRBJ2-7	TRBD1
TGTGCCACCAGCGAGCGGGGGGGCCGAACCGGGGAGCTGTTTTTT	CATSERGGRTGELFF	.	TRBV15	TRBJ2-2	TRBD2
TGCGCCAGCAGTGAGTCGGGCCTAGCGGGAGACTCCTACGAGCAGTACTTC	CASSESGLAGDSYEQYF	.	TRBV10-2	TRBJ2-7	TRBD2
TGTGCCAGCAGTTCCGGACAGGGGAATGGCTACACCTTC	CASSSGQGNGYTF	.	TRBV6-5	TRBJ1-2	TRBD1
TGTGCCAGCAGTTTTCGGTCCGGCGGTGAAAAACTGTTTTTT	CASSFRSGGEKLFF	.	TRBV27	TRBJ1-4	.
TGCGCCAGCAGCTTGGATTTGACAGGGCCTGAAGCTTTCTTT	CASSLDLTGPEAFF	.	TRBV5-1	TRBJ1-1	TRBD1
TGTGCCAGCAGCTTAACGCCTAGCGGGAGGATGAATGAGCAGTTCTTC	CASSLTPSGRMNEQFF	.	TRBV7-3	TRBJ2-1	TRBD2
TGTGCCAGCAGTCCCCTCCCTAGCGGGAGAGAGACCCAGTACTTC	CASSPLPSGRETQYF	.	TRBV28	TRBJ2-5	TRBD2
TGTGCCAGCAGTCACGACAGGTTCTATGGCTACACCTTC	CASSHDRFYGYTF	.	TRBV7-8	TRBJ1-2	.
TGTGCCAGCAGCGGTGCGGGGAGGGGTCTGGAGGATGAGCAGTTCTTC	CASSGAGRGLEDEQFF	.	TRBV7-6	TRBJ2-1	TRBD2
TGTGCCAGCAGTTATGAGGCAGGAGGGGCCGGGGAGCTGTTTTTT	CASSYEAGGAGELFF	.	TRBV6-6	TRBJ2-2	.
TGTGCCAGCAGCCCTATTCCGGGACAGGGGGGCTACACCTTC	CASSPIPGQGGYTF	.	TRBV5-4	TRBJ1-2	TRBD1
TGTGCCAGCAGTGAACAGGTGGAGGCCGACGGTGAGCAGTTCTTC	CASSEQVEADGEQFF	.	TRBV2	TRBJ2-1	.
TGCAGCGTGAGCGGGGTTAAAAACATTCAGTACTTC	CSVSGVKNIQYF	.	TRBV29-1	TRBJ2-4	TRBD2
TGTGCCACCAGCAGAGATCTAAGCGGGGGGGCACGAAATGAGCAGTTCTTC	CATSRDLSGGARNEQFF	.	TRBV15	TRBJ2-1	TRBD2
TGTGCCAGCAGCTTTTCTCAGGGCGTCTATGGGGAGACCCAGTACTTC	CASSFSQGVYGETQYF	.	TRBV7-9	TRBJ2-5	.
TGTGCCAGCAGCTTATATATGGGGGGGGCCTACGAGCAGTACTTC	CASSLYMGGAYEQYF	.	TRBV7-6	TRBJ2-7	TRBD2
TGTGCCAGCAGTACCCAGACAGGAGCTAACTATGGCTACACCTTC	CASSTQTGANYGYTF	.	TRBV28	TRBJ1-2	.
TGTGCCAGCAGCTCAGGGGGTTATGGCTACACCTTC	CASSSGGYGYTF	few	TRBV11-2	TRBJ1-2	TRBD1
TGCAGCGTTATAGCAGGGGGCGCTAATGAAAAACTGTTTTTT	CSVIAGGANEKLFF	once	TRBV29-1	TRBJ1-4	TRBD1
TGTGCCAGTAGATATTCCCAGACAGGGCAAGCTTTCTTT	CASRYSQTGQAFF	.	TRBV19	TRBJ1-1	TRBD1
TGCGCCAGCAGCTTGGGGTCGACAGGGGACCTCTCCTACGAGCAGTACTTC	CASSLGSTGDLSYEQYF	.	TRBV5-1	TRBJ2-7	TRBD1